This T cell receptor beta chain was sequenced for a study of read filtering for tumor transcriptome and immune sequencing. This CDR3 is built from 15 residues. V gave up 2 bases and J gave up 0 bases, with 11 bases separating them. The V gene's germline CDR1 is MNHEY and CDR2 SVGAGI. The library was built from 400 ng RNA with molecular barcoded adaptors for alpha/delta and beta/gamma chains. TCRdb re-called the reads with MiXCR, one entry per CDR3 protein. The sample lists tens of thousands of distinct CDR3 sequences, 14% occurring once. This clonotype was counted at least ten times. Material: a population of CD138-negative cells sorted from bone marrow. The chain joins TRBV6-5 to TRBJ2-7; tentative D call: TRBD1 (5 bases). This TCR came from a donor over 35 with multiple myeloma. In nucleotides, the CDR3 is TGTGCCAGCAGTTACACCAGGGTTCTCTCCTACGAGCAGTACTTC. Its translation is CASSYTRVLSYEQYF.